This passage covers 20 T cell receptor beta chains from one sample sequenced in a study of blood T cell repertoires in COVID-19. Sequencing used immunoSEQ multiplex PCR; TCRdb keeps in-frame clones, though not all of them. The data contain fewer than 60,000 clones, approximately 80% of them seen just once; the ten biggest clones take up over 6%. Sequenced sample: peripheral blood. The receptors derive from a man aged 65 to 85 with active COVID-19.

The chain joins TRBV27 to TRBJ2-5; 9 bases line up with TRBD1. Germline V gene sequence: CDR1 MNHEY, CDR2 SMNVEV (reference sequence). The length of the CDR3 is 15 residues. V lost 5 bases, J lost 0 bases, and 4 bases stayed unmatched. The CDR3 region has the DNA TGTGCCAGCAGTGTATGGGACAGGGACCAAGAGACCCAGTACTTC. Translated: CASSVWDRDQETQYF.

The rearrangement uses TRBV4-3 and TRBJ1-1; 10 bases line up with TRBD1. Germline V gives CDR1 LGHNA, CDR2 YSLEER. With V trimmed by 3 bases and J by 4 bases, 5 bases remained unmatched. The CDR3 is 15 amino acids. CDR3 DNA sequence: TGCGCCAGCAGCCAGGGGAGGACAGGGGGCACTGAAGCTTTCTTT. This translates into CASSQGRTGGTEAFF.

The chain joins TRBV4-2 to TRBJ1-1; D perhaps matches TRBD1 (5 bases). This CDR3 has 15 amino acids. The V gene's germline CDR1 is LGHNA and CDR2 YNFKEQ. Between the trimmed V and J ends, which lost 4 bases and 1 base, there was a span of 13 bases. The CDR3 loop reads CASSPQRRGNTEAFF. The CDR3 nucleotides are TGTGCCAGCAGCCCGCAGAGGAGGGGGAACACTGAAGCTTTCTTT.

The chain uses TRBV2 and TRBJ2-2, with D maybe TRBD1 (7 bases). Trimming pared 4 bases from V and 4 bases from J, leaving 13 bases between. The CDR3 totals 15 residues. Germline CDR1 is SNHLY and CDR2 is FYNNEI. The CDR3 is CASSGPGGGTGELFF. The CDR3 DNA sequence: TGTGCCAGCAGTGGTCCAGGGGGAGGCACCGGGGAGCTGTTTTTT.

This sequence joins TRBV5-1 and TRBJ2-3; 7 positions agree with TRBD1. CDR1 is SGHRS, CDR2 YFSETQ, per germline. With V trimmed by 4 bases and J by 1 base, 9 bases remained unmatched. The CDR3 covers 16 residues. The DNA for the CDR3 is TGCGCCAGCAGCGCCCTCCGCGGACAGGGCACAGATACGCAGTATTTT. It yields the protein CASSALRGQGTDTQYF.

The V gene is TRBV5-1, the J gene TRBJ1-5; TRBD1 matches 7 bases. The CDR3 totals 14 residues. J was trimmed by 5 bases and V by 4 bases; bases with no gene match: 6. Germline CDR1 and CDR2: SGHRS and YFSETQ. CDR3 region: CASSARGLDQPQHF. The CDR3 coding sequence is TGCGCCAGCAGCGCAAGGGGGCTTGATCAGCCCCAGCATTTT.

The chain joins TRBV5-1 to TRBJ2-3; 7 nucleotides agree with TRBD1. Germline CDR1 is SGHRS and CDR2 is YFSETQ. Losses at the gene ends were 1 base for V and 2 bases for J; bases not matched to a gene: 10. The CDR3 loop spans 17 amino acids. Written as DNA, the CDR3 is TGCGCCAGCAGCTTGATGGGGGTGGGACAGATCACAGATACGCAGTATTTT. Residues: CASSLMGVGQITDTQYF.

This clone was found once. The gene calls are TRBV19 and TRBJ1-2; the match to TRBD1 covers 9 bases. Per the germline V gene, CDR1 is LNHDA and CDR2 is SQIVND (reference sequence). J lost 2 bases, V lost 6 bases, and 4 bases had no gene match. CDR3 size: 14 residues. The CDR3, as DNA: TGTGCCAGTAGCCTGGACAGGGGAAACTATGGCTACACCTTC. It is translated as CASSLDRGNYGYTF.

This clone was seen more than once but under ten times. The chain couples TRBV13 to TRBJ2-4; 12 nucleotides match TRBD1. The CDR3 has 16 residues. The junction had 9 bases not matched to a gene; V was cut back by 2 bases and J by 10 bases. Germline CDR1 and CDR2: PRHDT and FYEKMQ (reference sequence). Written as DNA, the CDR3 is TGTGCCAGCAGCTTACGGGGGACAGGGGGCTTAGGGATTCAGTACTTC. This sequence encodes CASSLRGTGGLGIQYF. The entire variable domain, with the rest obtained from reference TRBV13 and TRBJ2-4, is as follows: AAGVIQSPRHLIKEKRETATLKCYPIPRHDTVYWYQQGPGQDPQFLISFYEKMQSDKGSIPDRFSAQQFSDYHSELNMSSLELGDSALYFCASSLRGTGGLGIQYFGAGTRLSVL.

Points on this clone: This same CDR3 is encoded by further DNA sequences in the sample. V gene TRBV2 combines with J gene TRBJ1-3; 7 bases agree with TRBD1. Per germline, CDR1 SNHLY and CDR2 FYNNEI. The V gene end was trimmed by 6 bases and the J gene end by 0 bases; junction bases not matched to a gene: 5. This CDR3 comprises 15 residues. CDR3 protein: CASSERQGSGNTIYF. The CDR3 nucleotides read TGTGCCAGCAGCGAGAGACAGGGCTCTGGAAACACCATATATTTT.

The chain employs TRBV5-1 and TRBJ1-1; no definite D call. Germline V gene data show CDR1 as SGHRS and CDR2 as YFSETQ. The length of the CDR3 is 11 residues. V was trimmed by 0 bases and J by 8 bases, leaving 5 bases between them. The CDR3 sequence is CASSLDREAFF. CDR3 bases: TGCGCCAGCAGCTTGGACAGAGAAGCTTTCTTT.

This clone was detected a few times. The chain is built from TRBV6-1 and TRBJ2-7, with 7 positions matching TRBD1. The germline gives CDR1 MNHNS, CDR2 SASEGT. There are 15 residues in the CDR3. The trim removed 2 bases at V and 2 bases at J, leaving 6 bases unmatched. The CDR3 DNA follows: TGTGCCAGCAGTGAAACGGGGACAGCCACCTACGAGCAGTACTTC. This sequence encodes CASSETGTATYEQYF.

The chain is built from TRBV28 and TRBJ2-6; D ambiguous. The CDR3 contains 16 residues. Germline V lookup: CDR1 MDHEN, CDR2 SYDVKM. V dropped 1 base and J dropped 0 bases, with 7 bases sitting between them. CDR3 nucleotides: TGTGCCAGCAGTTTATCCCGGTCCTCTGGGGCCAACGTCCTGACTTTC. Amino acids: CASSLSRSSGANVLTF.

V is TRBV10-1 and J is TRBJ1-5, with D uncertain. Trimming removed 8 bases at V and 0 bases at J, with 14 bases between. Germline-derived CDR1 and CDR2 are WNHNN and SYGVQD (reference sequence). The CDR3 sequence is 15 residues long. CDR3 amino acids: CASSRGELSNQPQHF. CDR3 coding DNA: TGCGCCAGCTCCCGCGGGGAGCTTAGCAATCAGCCCCAGCATTTT.

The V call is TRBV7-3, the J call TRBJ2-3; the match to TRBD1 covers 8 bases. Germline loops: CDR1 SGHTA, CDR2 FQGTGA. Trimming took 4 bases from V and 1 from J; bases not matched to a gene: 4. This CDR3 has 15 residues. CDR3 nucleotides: TGTGCCAGCAGCTCCTCGACAGGGGGCACAGATACGCAGTATTTT. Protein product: CASSSSTGGTDTQYF.

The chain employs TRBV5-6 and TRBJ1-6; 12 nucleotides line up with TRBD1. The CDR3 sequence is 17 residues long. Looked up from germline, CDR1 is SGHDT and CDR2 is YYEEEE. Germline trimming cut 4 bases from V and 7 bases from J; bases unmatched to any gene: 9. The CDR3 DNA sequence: TGTGCCAGCAGCGCGTCCCGGGACAGGGGGCACAATTCACCCCTCCACTTT. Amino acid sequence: CASSASRDRGHNSPLHF. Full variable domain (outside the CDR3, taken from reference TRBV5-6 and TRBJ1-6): DAGVTQSPTHLIKTRGQQVTLRCSPKSGHDTVSWYQQALGQGPQFIFQYYEEEERQRGNFPDRFSGHQFPNYSSELNVNALLLGDSALYLCASSASRDRGHNSPLHFGNGTRLTVT.

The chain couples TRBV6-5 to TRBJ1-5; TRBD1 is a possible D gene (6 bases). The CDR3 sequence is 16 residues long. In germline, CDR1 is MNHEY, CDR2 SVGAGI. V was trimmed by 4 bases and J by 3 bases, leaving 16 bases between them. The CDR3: CASSSSAGDFNQPQHF. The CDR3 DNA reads TGTGCCAGCAGTTCCTCGGCAGGGGATTTCAATCAGCCCCAGCATTTT.

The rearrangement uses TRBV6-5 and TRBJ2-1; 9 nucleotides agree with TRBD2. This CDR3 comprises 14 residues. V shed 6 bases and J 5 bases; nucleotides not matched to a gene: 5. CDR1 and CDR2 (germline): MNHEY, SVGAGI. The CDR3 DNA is TGTGCCAGCAGGGGACTAGCCATCCACAATGAGCAGTTCTTC. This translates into CASRGLAIHNEQFF.

DNA for the CDR3: TGTGCCAGCTCCTCACAAGGGGGACCGTCCAATGAGCAGTTCTTC. This gives the protein CASSSQGGPSNEQFF. The rearrangement uses TRBV9 and TRBJ2-1, with D tentatively TRBD1 (6 bases). Germline CDR1 is SGDLS and CDR2 is YYNGEE. This CDR3 is built from 15 residues. V was trimmed by 7 bases and J by 6 bases, leaving 20 bases between them.

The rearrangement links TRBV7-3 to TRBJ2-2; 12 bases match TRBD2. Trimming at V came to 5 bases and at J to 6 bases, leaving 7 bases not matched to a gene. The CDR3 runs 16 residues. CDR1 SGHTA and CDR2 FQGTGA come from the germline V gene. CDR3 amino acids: CASSPTSGGTPGELFF. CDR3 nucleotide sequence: TGTGCCAGCAGCCCCACTAGCGGGGGGACGCCCGGGGAGCTGTTTTTT. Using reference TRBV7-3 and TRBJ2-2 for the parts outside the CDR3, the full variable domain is GAGVSQTPSNKVTEKGKYVELRCDPISGHTALYWYRQSLGQGPEFLIYFQGTGAADDSGLPNDRFFAVRPEGSVSTLKIQRTERGDSAVYLCASSPTSGGTPGELFFGEGSRLTVL.